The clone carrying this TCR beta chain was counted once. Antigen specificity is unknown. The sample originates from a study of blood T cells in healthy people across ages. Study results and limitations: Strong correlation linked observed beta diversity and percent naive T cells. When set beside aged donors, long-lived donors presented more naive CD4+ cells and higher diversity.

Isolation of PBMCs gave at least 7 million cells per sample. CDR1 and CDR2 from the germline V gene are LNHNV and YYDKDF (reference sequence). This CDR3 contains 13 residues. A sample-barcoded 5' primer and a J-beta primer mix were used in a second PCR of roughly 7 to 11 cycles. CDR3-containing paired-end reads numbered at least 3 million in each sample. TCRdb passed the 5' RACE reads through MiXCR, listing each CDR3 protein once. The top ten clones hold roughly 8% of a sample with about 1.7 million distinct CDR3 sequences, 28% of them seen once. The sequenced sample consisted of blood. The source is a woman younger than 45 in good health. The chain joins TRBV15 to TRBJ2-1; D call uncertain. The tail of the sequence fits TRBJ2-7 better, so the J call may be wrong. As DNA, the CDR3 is TGTGCCACCAGCTATCAATCCTACAATGAGCAGTACTTC. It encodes CATSYQSYNEQYF.